This T cell receptor beta chain was obtained from a study of T-cell memory formation after mild COVID-19. Study at large: Across donors, TCR clusters were largely donor specific.

This clonotype turned up a few times. Its antigen is currently unknown. Study-level points and caveats: Clones that contracted from day 15 to 85 were balanced CD4/CD8, while later expanders leaned CD4+.

cDNA libraries for TCR alpha and TCR beta, carrying sample barcodes and UMIs, came from 5'RACE with constant-segment primers. TCRdb re-derived calls from the 5' RACE reads in MiXCR, one entry per CDR3 protein. Among under 700,000 distinct CDR3 sequences, around 21% were seen once, and the ten largest hold under 15%. The sequencing input was PBMCs or a T cell subset sorted from them (not recorded which). The sequence came from an adult woman who had mild COVID-19 (a few samples of this study predate the infection). Cell type and time point are not known.

For the CDR3, the DNA is TGTGCCTGGATCAAAAGGGGCACTGAAGCTTTCTTT. It is translated as CAWIKRGTEAFF. V gene TRBV30 combines with J gene TRBJ1-1, with D tentatively TRBD1 (5 bases). Germline V gives CDR1 GTSNPN, CDR2 SVGIG (reference sequence). The CDR3 has 12 amino acids. V dropped 4 bases and J dropped 4 bases, with 10 bases sitting between them.